These T cell receptor beta chains were read from a single sample in a study of cytotoxic CD8 clonotypes in ibrutinib-treated CLL. Measured with immunoSEQ multiplex PCR; TCRdb has only the in-frame clones, and not every one. This sample has 55,000 to 85,000 clones; 90% occur once, and the top ten carry 3% to 3.5%. The sample consisted of PBMCs, taken after 12 months of ibrutinib treatment. The source of these receptors is a human donor with chronic lymphocytic leukemia. Each CDR3 is given with its conserved first and last residue. Fields, in order: clone size, D gene, V gene, J gene, CDR3 DNA, CDR3 protein. The D gene is left open where the match is weak. Clone sizes are given selectively: once, few, many, or a class where the clone is expanded.

size: few; D: -; V: TRBV7-2; J: TRBJ1-3; DNA: TGTGCCAGCAGCCGCAGGGGCTCTGGAAACACCATATATTTT; CDR3: CASSRRGSGNTIYF
size: -; D: -; V: TRBV10-2; J: TRBJ1-5; DNA: TGCGCCAGCAGTGACCGACAGTCTGCCCAGCCCCAGCATTTT; CDR3: CASSDRQSAQPQHF
size: -; D: -; V: TRBV14; J: TRBJ2-7; DNA: TGTGCCAGCAGCCAACGCGGGGCCCTGGGCGAGCAGTACTTC; CDR3: CASSQRGALGEQYF
size: -; D: -; V: TRBV6-1; J: TRBJ2-7; DNA: TGTGCCAGCAGTGACAGGGAGTTTGTCTACGAGCAGTACTTC; CDR3: CASSDREFVYEQYF
size: -; D: -; V: TRBV30; J: TRBJ1-1; DNA: TGTGCCTGGAGTCCCCGCAGTGATGAAGCTTTCTTT; CDR3: CAWSPRSDEAFF
size: -; D: -; V: TRBV5-5; J: TRBJ1-5; DNA: TGTGCCAGCAGCACTACTACACGGAGCAATCAGCCCCAGCATTTT; CDR3: CASSTTTRSNQPQHF
size: -; D: -; V: TRBV19; J: TRBJ1-5; DNA: TGTGCCAGCTCCCTACAAGGGCAGGGTAGCAATCAGCCCCAGCATTTT; CDR3: CASSLQGQGSNQPQHF
size: -; D: -; V: TRBV4-1; J: TRBJ2-3; DNA: TGCGCCAGCAGCCAAGATGGAGCGGGGACAAGTGATACGCAGTATTTT; CDR3: CASSQDGAGTSDTQYF
size: -; D: TRBD2; V: TRBV27; J: TRBJ2-2; DNA: TGTGCCAGCAGACTACTAGCGGGAGTCGTAACCGGGGAGCTGTTTTTT; CDR3: CASRLLAGVVTGELFF
size: -; D: TRBD1; V: TRBV27; J: TRBJ2-7; DNA: TGTGCCAGCAGTACAAGACAGGGGTTCGAGCAGTACTTC; CDR3: CASSTRQGFEQYF
size: -; D: TRBD2; V: TRBV4-1; J: TRBJ2-7; DNA: TGCGCCAGCAGCCAAGGATACGGACTAGCGGCTTCCTACGAGCAGTACTTC; CDR3: CASSQGYGLAASYEQYF
size: -; D: TRBD2; V: TRBV28; J: TRBJ2-7; DNA: TGTGCCAGCAGTTTAGGGTCCGGGACTAGCGGGGGTGGCTACGAGCAGTACTTC; CDR3: CASSLGSGTSGGGYEQYF
size: -; D: -; V: TRBV10-3; J: TRBJ2-7; DNA: TGTGCCACCCGAATCGGGGGAAACTCCTACGAGCAGTACTTC; CDR3: CATRIGGNSYEQYF
size: -; D: TRBD1; V: TRBV5-1; J: TRBJ1-1; DNA: TGCGCCAGCAGTGGGGCAGGGGACAGCACTGAAGCTTTCTTT; CDR3: CASSGAGDSTEAFF
size: once; D: TRBD1; V: TRBV9; J: TRBJ1-2; DNA: TGTGCCAGCAGCGTAGGGGACAGGGTCAGGGCTAACTATGGCTACACCTTC; CDR3: CASSVGDRVRANYGYTF
size: -; D: TRBD1; V: TRBV5-1; J: TRBJ1-1; DNA: TGCGCCAGCAGCTTACTAACAGGGGGCACTGAAGCTTTCTTT; CDR3: CASSLLTGGTEAFF
size: -; D: -; V: TRBV19; J: TRBJ1-5; DNA: TGTGCCAGTAAAACCCTGGGGGGGCAAAGCAATCAGCCCCAGCATTTT; CDR3: CASKTLGGQSNQPQHF
size: -; D: TRBD2; V: TRBV5-1; J: TRBJ2-4; DNA: TGCGCCAGCAGCTCCTTAGCGGGAGAGGGTTACATTCAGTACTTC; CDR3: CASSSLAGEGYIQYF
size: -; D: -; V: TRBV5-1; J: TRBJ2-1; DNA: TGCGCCAGCAGCTTGCCTAGAGACAACAATGAGCAGTTCTTC; CDR3: CASSLPRDNNEQFF